These 14 T cell receptor beta chains share one sample of origin, sequenced in a study of vaccination and CD4 T cells after COVID-19. The treatment denotes: approximately nine-day PBMC culture with coronavirus spike peptide pools or control peptides (ViraFEST assay). Sequence data for DNA of cultured CD4+ T cells were generated by the Oncomine TCR Beta short-read assay. TCRdb processed the PCR reads anew with MiXCR; each CDR3 protein has one entry. The data hold fewer than 9,000 distinct CDR3 sequences, with 70% to 75% observed a single time. The antigens of these receptors remain unknown. Sequenced sample: CD4+ T cells from blood, cultured in vitro. The receptor source for this set is a human donor who had recovered from COVID-19.

J is TRBJ2-5 and V is TRBV12-3 or TRBV12-4; the D gene is possibly TRBD1 (6 bases). This CDR3 contains 14 residues. Trimming took 3 bases from V and 5 from J, leaving 13 bases between them. CDR3 protein: CASSFWAGDETQYF. CDR3 bases: TGTGCCAGCAGTTTCTGGGCAGGGGATGAGACCCAGTACTTC.

This chain links TRBV6-2 or TRBV6-3 with TRBJ2-1; 10 bases are a match to TRBD2. Trimming took 5 bases from V and 9 from J; bases not matched to a gene: 10. CDR3 length: 15 residues. Germline assignment: CDR1 MNHEY and CDR2 SVGEGT. CDR3: CASSAASGRSGEQFF. The CDR3 DNA sequence: TGTGCCAGCAGTGCCGCTAGCGGGAGATCCGGTGAGCAGTTCTTC.

The V call is TRBV28, the J call TRBJ2-1; unclear D gene. CDR1 and CDR2 (germline): MDHEN, SYDVKM. The CDR3 covers 11 residues. The germline V and J ends were trimmed by 0 bases and 8 bases, with 2 bases remaining between them. The CDR3: CASSLWDEQFF. In nucleotides, the CDR3 is TGTGCCAGCAGTTTATGGGATGAGCAGTTCTTC.

This clonotype was observed a single time. The chain recombines TRBV6-2 or TRBV6-3 with TRBJ1-5, with D perhaps TRBD1 (5 bases). The CDR3 covers 13 residues. Per germline, CDR1 MNHEY and CDR2 SVGEGT. V was cut by 10 bases and J by 2 bases, with 12 bases left in between. In DNA, the CDR3 is TGTGCCACCAGCTTAGGGGGCAATCAGCCCCAGCATTTT. This codes for CATSLGGNQPQHF.

The rearrangement links TRBV24-1 to TRBJ2-3, with 7 bases fitting TRBD2. The V gene end was trimmed by 12 bases and the J gene end by 2 bases; junction bases not matched to a gene: 7. The CDR3 contains 13 residues. Germline CDR1 is KGHDR and CDR2 is SFDVKD. The CDR3 loop is CAATSENTDTQYF. The CDR3, as DNA: TGTGCCGCCACTAGCGAAAACACAGATACGCAGTATTTT.

This chain links TRBV6-1 with TRBJ1-5; unclear D gene. Germline V CDR1 and CDR2: MNHNS, SASEGT. The V end lost 6 bases, the J end lost 0 bases, and 6 bases lay between the germline ends. The CDR3 is made up of 13 amino acids. The CDR3 loop is CASRAGSNQPQHF. In DNA form, the CDR3 reads TGTGCCAGCAGAGCAGGTAGCAATCAGCCCCAGCATTTT.

The chain uses TRBV19 and TRBJ1-1; no definite D call. Germline assignment: CDR1 LNHDA and CDR2 SQIVND (reference sequence). V dropped 7 bases and J dropped 1 base, with 16 bases sitting between them. CDR3 length equals 15 residues. The CDR3 here is CASKAGGIRNTEAFF. In nucleotides, the CDR3 is TGTGCCAGTAAAGCCGGAGGGATTCGGAACACTGAAGCTTTCTTT.

This clonotype was detected a few times. The genes are TRBV20-1 and TRBJ1-6; D is possibly TRBD1 (5 bases). CDR1 DFQATT and CDR2 SNEGSKA come from the germline V gene (reference sequence). The CDR3 covers 15 residues. V gave up 0 bases and J gave up 5 bases, with 11 bases separating them. This CDR3 is CSARERGRDNSPLHF. The DNA for the CDR3 is TGCAGTGCTAGAGAGAGGGGCCGAGATAATTCACCCCTCCACTTT.

The genes are TRBV27 and TRBJ1-2; D gene unclear. Germline V gives CDR1 MNHEY, CDR2 SMNVEV (reference sequence). The CDR3 consists of 13 residues. Trimming removed 6 bases from V and 2 bases from J, with 10 bases in between. The CDR3 nucleotides are TGTGCCAGCAGGGAAACACGGAACTATGGCTACACCTTC. It encodes CASRETRNYGYTF.

The rearrangement links TRBV20-1 to TRBJ2-6, with unresolved D. V was cut by 4 bases and J by 3 bases, with 10 bases left in between. Germline CDR1 reads DFQATT; CDR2 reads SNEGSKA (reference sequence). This CDR3 region has 14 residues. CDR3 protein: CSAIPGGGANVLTF. The CDR3 nucleotides read TGCAGTGCTATACCGGGTGGTGGGGCCAACGTCCTGACTTTC.

The chain links TRBV29-1 to TRBJ1-3, with D unresolved. The V and J ends lost 4 bases and 0 bases respectively, with 10 bases between them. Germline V gene sequence: CDR1 SQVTM, CDR2 ANQGSEA. CDR3 size: 14 residues. The DNA for the CDR3 is TGCAGCGTTGGGGGAGGCTTCTCTGGAAACACCATATATTTT. Encoded protein: CSVGGGFSGNTIYF.

CDR3 amino acids: CASSFRGTGSYNEQFF. CDR3 nucleotide sequence: TGTGCCAGCAGCTTTAGAGGGACTGGCTCCTACAATGAGCAGTTCTTC. The chain joins TRBV7-2 to TRBJ2-1; D possibly corresponds to TRBD2 (6 bases). Trimming left V 3 bases short and J 0 bases short, with 12 bases between. This CDR3 is 16 amino acids long. Germline V lookup: CDR1 SGHTA, CDR2 FQGNSA.

This chain joins TRBV6-1 and TRBJ1-6; TRBD1 might be the D (5 bases). The germline gives CDR1 MNHNS, CDR2 SASEGT. Trimming pared 7 bases from V and 5 bases from J, leaving 21 bases between. This CDR3 region has 17 residues. DNA for the CDR3: TGTGCCAGCATCCGCCGGGACTCTGGCGGGAATAATTCACCCCTCCACTTT. Encoded protein: CASIRRDSGGNNSPLHF.

The sample holds one count of this clonotype. The V gene is TRBV28, the J gene TRBJ2-2, with D unclear. The CDR3 is 14 residues long. Deletions cut 4 bases from V and 0 bases from J, with 6 bases between. Germline lookup yields CDR1 MDHEN and CDR2 SYDVKM. The CDR3 reads CASSWAANTGELFF. CDR3 in DNA: TGTGCCAGCAGTTGGGCGGCGAACACCGGGGAGCTGTTTTTT.